The text below deals with one TCR beta chain. What it binds is not known. V was clipped by 8 bases and J by 6 bases; unmatched bases: 15. This CDR3 has 17 residues. Germline CDR1 SGHRS, CDR2 YFSETQ. The sample is drawn from a study of cytomegalovirus exposure and HLA in healthy donors. Findings and limits, study-wide: Rare sequences made up most TCRs, while some public TCRs were found in many donors. TCR beta V- and J-gene trimming was later associated with a missense DCLRE1C variant. Three CMV-associated chains proved CMV antigen-specific in vitro.

The PCR used 60 Vbeta and 13 Jbeta primers. The protocol was immunoSEQ multiplex PCR, while the TCRdb copy is restricted to in-frame clones and leaves out a portion. The data contain about 130,000 clones, roughly 80% of them singletons. What was sequenced was PBMCs. The source is a woman between 35 and 50 years old in good health and CMV-seronegative. The gene calls are TRBV5-1 and TRBJ2-2; the match to TRBD2 covers 11 bases. DNA of the CDR3: TGCGCCAGTATGACTAGCGGGAAATACAGTTCCCCCGGGGAGCTGTTTTTT. Protein: CASMTSGKYSSPGELFF.